This T cell receptor (beta chain) was identified during a study of early T cells in non-severe SARS-CoV-2 infection. Per germline, CDR1 MNHEY and CDR2 SVGAGI. CDR3 size: 14 residues. Trimming removed 8 bases from V and 4 bases from J, with 17 bases in between. Unique molecular identifiers (one per individual cDNA molecule) were attached. TCRdb analysed the 5' RACE reads with MiXCR anew, one entry per CDR3 protein. The sample has about 49,000 distinct CDR3 sequences; 12% are singletons. The sample holds a few counts of this clonotype. V gene TRBV6-5 combines with J gene TRBJ1-2; D unresolved. The clonotype comes from an adult who was a healthcare worker with PCR-confirmed SARS-CoV-2 infection or an uninfected control (not recorded which). The specimen was whole blood. The chain's CDR3 is CASGSLEDAYGYTF. The CDR3 nucleotides read TGTGCCAGCGGCTCGCTAGAGGATGCCTATGGCTACACCTTC.